The 4 T cell receptor beta chains listed next were all sequenced from one sample in a study of cytomegalovirus exposure and HLA in healthy donors. Primers: 60 Vbeta forward and 13 Jbeta reverse. Clones were read by immunoSEQ multiplex PCR, and TCRdb kept only the in-frame ones, dropping some. The sample records 200,000 or so clones, 70% to 80% being singletons. The material sequenced was PBMCs. The receptors derive from a girl aged 2-10 years in good health and CMV-seronegative.

Only one count was recorded for this clone. CDR3 region: CASSLSPGTYGYTF. In nucleotides, the CDR3 is TGCGCCAGCAGCTTGTCACCGGGAACCTATGGCTACACCTTC. V is TRBV5-1 and J is TRBJ1-2; no firm D call. The germline V gene encodes CDR1 SGHRS and CDR2 YFSETQ. The CDR3 consists of 14 residues. Trimming pared 1 base from V and 4 bases from J, leaving 11 bases between.

The chain has TRBV25-1 and TRBJ2-2; 13 bases are a match to TRBD2. CDR1 and CDR2 from the germline V gene are MGHDK and SYGVNS. The CDR3 length is 16 residues. After removal of 4 bases from V and 6 bases from J, the junction contained 5 bases not matched to a gene. The CDR3 loop is CASSGRLAGGPGELFF. DNA for the CDR3: TGTGCCAGCAGTGGCCGACTAGCGGGAGGTCCCGGGGAGCTGTTTTTT.

The V call is TRBV27, the J call TRBJ2-1; possible D gene TRBD2, 6 bases. V lost 2 bases, J lost 4 bases, and 12 bases lay in between. Germline V gene sequence: CDR1 MNHEY, CDR2 SMNVEV (reference sequence). The CDR3 contains 15 residues. The CDR3 bases are TGTGCCAGCAGTTTAACACCCGGGAGTTACAATGAGCAGTTCTTC. Its translation is CASSLTPGSYNEQFF.

This clone was seen a single time. The CDR3 spells CASSIYVFDEQFF. In DNA, the CDR3 is TGTGCCAGTAGTATCTATGTGTTCGATGAGCAGTTCTTC. This chain links TRBV19 with TRBJ2-1; D is unresolved. The CDR3 is 13 amino acids. V lost 3 bases and J lost 8, with 11 bases in between. The germline CDR1 and CDR2 sequences are LNHDA and SQIVND (reference sequence). The whole variable domain, filled in from reference TRBV19 and TRBJ2-1, reads DGGITQSPKYLFRKEGQNVTLSCEQNLNHDAMYWYRQDPGQGLRLIYYSQIVNDFQKGDIAEGYSVSREKKESFPLTVTSAQKNPTAFYLCASSIYVFDEQFFGPGTRLTVL.